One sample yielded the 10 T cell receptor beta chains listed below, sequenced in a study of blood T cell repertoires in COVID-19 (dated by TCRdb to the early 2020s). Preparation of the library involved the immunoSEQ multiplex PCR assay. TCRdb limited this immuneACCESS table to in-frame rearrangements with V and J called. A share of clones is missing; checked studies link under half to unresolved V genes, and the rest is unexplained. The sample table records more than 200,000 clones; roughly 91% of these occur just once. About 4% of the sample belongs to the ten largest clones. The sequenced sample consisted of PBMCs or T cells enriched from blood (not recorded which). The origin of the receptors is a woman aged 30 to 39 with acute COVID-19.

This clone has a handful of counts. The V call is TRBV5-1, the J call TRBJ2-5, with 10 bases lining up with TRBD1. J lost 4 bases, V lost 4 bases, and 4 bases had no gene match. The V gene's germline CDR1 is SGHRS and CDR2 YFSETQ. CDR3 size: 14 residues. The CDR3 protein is CASSPRTGGETQYF. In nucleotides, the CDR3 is TGCGCCAGCAGCCCTCGGACAGGGGGAGAGACCCAGTACTTC.

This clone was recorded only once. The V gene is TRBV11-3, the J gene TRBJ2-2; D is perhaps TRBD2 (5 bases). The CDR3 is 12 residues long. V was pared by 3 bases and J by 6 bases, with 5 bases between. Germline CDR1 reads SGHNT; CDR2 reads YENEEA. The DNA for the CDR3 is TGTGCCAGCAGCTTGCGGGCCGGGGAGCTGTTTTTT. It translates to CASSLRAGELFF.

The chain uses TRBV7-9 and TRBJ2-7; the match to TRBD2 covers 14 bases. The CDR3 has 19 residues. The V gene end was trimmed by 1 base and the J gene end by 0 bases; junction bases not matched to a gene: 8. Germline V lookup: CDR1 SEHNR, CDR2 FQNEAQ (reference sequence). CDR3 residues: CASSLGSRTSGGLSYEQYF. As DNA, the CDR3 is TGTGCCAGCAGCTTAGGATCCCGGACTAGCGGGGGGCTCTCCTACGAGCAGTACTTC.

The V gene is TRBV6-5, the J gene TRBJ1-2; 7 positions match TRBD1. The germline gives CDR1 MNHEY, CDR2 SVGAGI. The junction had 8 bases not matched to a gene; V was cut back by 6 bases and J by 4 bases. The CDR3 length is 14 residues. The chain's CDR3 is CASSVDRAGYGYTF. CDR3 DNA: TGTGCCAGCAGCGTTGACAGGGCCGGCTATGGCTACACCTTC.

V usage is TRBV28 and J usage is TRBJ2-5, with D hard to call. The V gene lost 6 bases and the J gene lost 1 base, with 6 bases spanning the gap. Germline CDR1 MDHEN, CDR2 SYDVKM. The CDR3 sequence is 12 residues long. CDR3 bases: TGTGCCAGCAGGAGAACCCAAGAGACCCAGTACTTC. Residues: CASRRTQETQYF.

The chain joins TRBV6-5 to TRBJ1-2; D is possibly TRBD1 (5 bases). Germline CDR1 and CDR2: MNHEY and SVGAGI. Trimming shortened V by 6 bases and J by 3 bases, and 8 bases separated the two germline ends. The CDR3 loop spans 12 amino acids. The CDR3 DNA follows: TGTGCCAGCAGCATGACAGACTATGGCTACACCTTC. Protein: CASSMTDYGYTF.

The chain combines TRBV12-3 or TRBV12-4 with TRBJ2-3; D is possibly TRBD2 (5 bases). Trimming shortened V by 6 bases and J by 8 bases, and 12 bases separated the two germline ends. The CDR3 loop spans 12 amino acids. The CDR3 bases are TGTGCCAGCAGCGTGAAGAGGGTTACGCAGTATTTT. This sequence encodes CASSVKRVTQYF.

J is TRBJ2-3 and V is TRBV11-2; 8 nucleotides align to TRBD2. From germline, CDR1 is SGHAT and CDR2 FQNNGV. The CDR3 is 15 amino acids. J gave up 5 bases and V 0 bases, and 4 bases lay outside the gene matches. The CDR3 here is CASSLDGTRQDTQYF. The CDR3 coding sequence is TGTGCCAGCAGCTTAGATGGGACTAGACAAGATACGCAGTATTTT. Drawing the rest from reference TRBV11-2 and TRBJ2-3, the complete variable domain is EAGVAQSPRYKIIEKRQSVAFWCNPISGHATLYWYQQILGQGPKLLIQFQNNGVVDDSQLPKDRFSAERLKGVDSTLKIQPAKLEDSAVYLCASSLDGTRQDTQYFGPGTRLTVL.

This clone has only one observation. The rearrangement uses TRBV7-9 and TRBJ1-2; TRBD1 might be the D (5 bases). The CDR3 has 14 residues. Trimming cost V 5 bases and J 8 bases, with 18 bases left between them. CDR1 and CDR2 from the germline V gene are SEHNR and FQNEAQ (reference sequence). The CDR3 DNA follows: TGTGCCAGCAGCCAGCTAAGCGGGGGAAGAGGCTACACCTTC. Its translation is CASSQLSGGRGYTF.

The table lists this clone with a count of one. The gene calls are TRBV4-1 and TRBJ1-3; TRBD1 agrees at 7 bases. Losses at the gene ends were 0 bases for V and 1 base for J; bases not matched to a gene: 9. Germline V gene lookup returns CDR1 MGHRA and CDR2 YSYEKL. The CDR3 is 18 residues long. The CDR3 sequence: CASSQEPTGAVSGNTIYF. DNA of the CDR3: TGCGCCAGCAGCCAAGAACCTACAGGGGCGGTTTCTGGAAACACCATATATTTT.